This T cell receptor (beta chain) was captured by sequencing in a study of beta chain features in type 1 diabetes. For the study at large: Over all samples combined, more than 90,000,000 sorted cells were examined. Study-wide findings and caveats: Shorter templates might be favored by PCR, and equally so in patients and in controls.

The germline CDR1 and CDR2 sequences are SNHLY and FYNNEI. The V and J ends lost 6 bases and 4 bases, in that order; junction bases with no gene match: 9. This CDR3 spans 16 amino acids. TCRB transcripts that were expressed got sequenced, as all of the isolated RNA had been reverse transcribed. Repertoires were generated with immunoSEQ multiplex PCR, while TCRdb's copy carries only in-frame clones and drops some. Here the sample spans approximately 250,000 clones, 7.5% to 10% being singletons. One heparinised blood draw, averaging about 100 mL, came from each donor. Concerning this clone itself: Its antigen is not identified.

Input material: naive CD4+ T cells from blood. The receptor was isolated from a woman between 18 and 29 years old in good health. This rearrangement joins TRBV2 to TRBJ2-2, with 9 nucleotides matching TRBD1. CDR3 sequence reads: CASRLNRGRATGELFF. CDR3 bases: TGTGCCAGCAGGCTAAACAGGGGGCGAGCCACCGGGGAGCTGTTTTTT.